The TCR beta chain under discussion was sequenced for a study of cytomegalovirus exposure and HLA in healthy donors. Across the whole study: Falling in the Caucasian-associated ancestry cluster were less than 85% of a few hundred genotyped donors. Study results and limitations: Highly shared variants forming one cluster were likely a sequencing artifact. An analysis done earlier found most TCR beta V segments productive about 90% or about 30% of the time.

This clone was seen a single time. As yet, its antigen is unknown. Germline CDR1 MNHNS, CDR2 SASEGT. The CDR3 sequence is 15 residues long. The germline V and J ends were trimmed by 8 bases and 2 bases, with 18 bases remaining between them. Both 60 Vbeta primers and 13 Jbeta primers went into the PCR. Clones were sequenced by immunoSEQ multiplex PCR, and TCRdb holds only the in-frame ones, with some missing. The sample includes 210,000 or so clones, about 79% of them seen just once. The sample was PBMCs. The chain is built from TRBV6-1 and TRBJ1-2; weak D call: TRBD1 (6 bases). This clonotype was obtained from a man aged 18 to 29 in good health and CMV-seronegative. Here the CDR3 reads CASGVGDIPNYGYTF. CDR3 coding DNA: TGTGCCAGCGGTGTCGGGGACATTCCAAACTATGGCTACACCTTC.